This T cell receptor beta chain was identified in a study of T cells after yellow fever vaccination. This clonotype was counted a few times. TCRdb itself ran the 5' RACE reads through MiXCR, one entry per CDR3 protein. The sample has under 550,000 distinct CDR3 sequences, about a fifth seen once. V lost 3 bases, J lost 12 bases, and 4 bases stayed unmatched. The CDR3 is made up of 12 amino acids. CDR1 KGHDR and CDR2 SFDVKD come from the germline V gene. The gene calls are TRBV24-1 and TRBJ2-7; 10 bases agree with TRBD1. The TCR originated in a man aged 18 to 29 who received the YFV17D yellow fever vaccine. The starting material was PBMCs, obtained around 3 weeks after the first yellow fever vaccination. The CDR3 nucleotides are TGTGCCACCAGTGATCGGCGACAGGGGGCGTACGTC. This codes for CATSDRRQGAYV.